The rows below give T cell receptor beta chains drawn from one sample of a study of human T cells and chemical hapten exposure. One entry per CDR3 protein results from TCRdb running MiXCR on the RACE reads. Of around 250,000 distinct CDR3 sequences in the sample, approximately 8.4% are singletons; the top ten hold around 2.5%. The sequencing used whole blood, collected in connection with sensitization to the hapten diphenylcyclopropenone (DPC). Receptors originate from a woman between 40 and 55 years old with alopecia areata. Some clones in this sample may be carry-over from other donors' samples. Each CDR3 is given with its conserved first and last residue. Each record gives: J gene, D gene, clone size, V gene, CDR3 DNA, CDR3 protein. The D gene is left open where the match is weak. Only part of the rows carry a size: once, few, many, or a class if the clone is expanded.

J gene: TRBJ1-5; D gene: TRBD1; clone size: few; V gene: TRBV10-3; CDR3 DNA: TGTGCCATCAGTGCCCTAGGAACAGGGGGGAATCAGCCCCAGCATTTT; CDR3 protein: CAISALGTGGNQPQHF
J gene: TRBJ1-2; D gene: .; clone size: many; V gene: TRBV28; CDR3 DNA: TGTGCCAGCAGTCCCCAGACAGGCTATGGCTACACCTTC; CDR3 protein: CASSPQTGYGYTF
J gene: TRBJ1-1; D gene: .; clone size: few; V gene: TRBV4-3; CDR3 DNA: TGCGCCAGCAGCCAAGAAGAGGGAATTTTCACTGAAGCTTTCTTT; CDR3 protein: CASSQEEGIFTEAFF
J gene: TRBJ1-2; D gene: .; clone size: .; V gene: TRBV3-1; CDR3 DNA: TGTGCCAGCGGGCGCCAGGACTCCTATGGCTACACCTTC; CDR3 protein: CASGRQDSYGYTF
J gene: TRBJ2-2; D gene: .; clone size: few; V gene: TRBV20-1; CDR3 DNA: TGCAGTGCTAGAAGAGGCGACACCGGGGAGCTGTTTTTT; CDR3 protein: CSARRGDTGELFF
J gene: TRBJ2-1; D gene: .; clone size: .; V gene: TRBV24-1; CDR3 DNA: TGTGCCACCAGTGATTTGTCTAACGGGCTTCGCTACAATGAGCAGTTCTTC; CDR3 protein: CATSDLSNGLRYNEQFF
J gene: TRBJ1-6; D gene: TRBD1; clone size: few; V gene: TRBV28; CDR3 DNA: TGTGCCAGCCTGCAACCGGACAGGGGCGGCTCACCCCTCCACTTT; CDR3 protein: CASLQPDRGGSPLHF
J gene: TRBJ2-7; D gene: .; clone size: few; V gene: TRBV6-5; CDR3 DNA: TGTGCCAGCAGTTACTCGAGCCAGGGGAAGGGGGTCGAGCAGTACTTC; CDR3 protein: CASSYSSQGKGVEQYF
J gene: TRBJ2-3; D gene: .; clone size: .; V gene: TRBV20-1; CDR3 DNA: TGCAGTGCCCAGGGGACCAGGCGGGATACGCAGTATTTT; CDR3 protein: CSAQGTRRDTQYF
J gene: TRBJ2-7; D gene: .; clone size: .; V gene: TRBV12-3/TRBV12-4; CDR3 DNA: TGTGCCAGCAACCAAGGGGCGAGCTCCTACGAGCAGTACTTC; CDR3 protein: CASNQGASSYEQYF
J gene: TRBJ2-7; D gene: .; clone size: many; V gene: TRBV20-1; CDR3 DNA: TGCAGTGCTAGGGACGCCCTTAAGGGCCACAGTAGCTCCTACGAGCAGTACTTC; CDR3 protein: CSARDALKGHSSSYEQYF
J gene: TRBJ2-1; D gene: TRBD2; clone size: few; V gene: TRBV7-9; CDR3 DNA: TGTGTCAGCAGCTTAGTCGGGACTAGAGCCTACAATGAGCAGTTCTTC; CDR3 protein: CVSSLVGTRAYNEQFF
J gene: TRBJ2-7; D gene: .; clone size: once; V gene: TRBV20-1; CDR3 DNA: TGCAGTGCTAGCCTAGGGGGGTTGTACGAGCAGTACTTC; CDR3 protein: CSASLGGLYEQYF
J gene: TRBJ2-3; D gene: .; clone size: few; V gene: TRBV7-3; CDR3 DNA: TGTGCCAGCAGCGCCGGAAGCACAGATACGCAGTATTTT; CDR3 protein: CASSAGSTDTQYF
J gene: TRBJ2-4; D gene: .; clone size: few; V gene: TRBV6-2/TRBV6-3; CDR3 DNA: TGTGCCAGCAGTTACTCGTGGGGTCGGAACATTCAGTACTTC; CDR3 protein: CASSYSWGRNIQYF
J gene: TRBJ2-5; D gene: TRBD2; clone size: few; V gene: TRBV7-6; CDR3 DNA: TGTGCCAGCAGCAACCCACGGGGGAGGGGAGAGACCCAGTACTTC; CDR3 protein: CASSNPRGRGETQYF
J gene: TRBJ1-5; D gene: .; clone size: .; V gene: TRBV15; CDR3 DNA: TGTGCCACCAGCAGAGATGGGAGTTATAGCAATCAGCCCCAGCATTTT; CDR3 protein: CATSRDGSYSNQPQHF
J gene: TRBJ2-2; D gene: .; clone size: .; V gene: TRBV6-5; CDR3 DNA: TGTGCCAGCAGTTACTCCAGGGGAACCGGGGAGCTGTTTTTT; CDR3 protein: CASSYSRGTGELFF
J gene: TRBJ2-3; D gene: TRBD2; clone size: few; V gene: TRBV6-4; CDR3 DNA: TGTGCCAGCAGGCCGGGACTAGCGGCCACAGATACGCAGTATTTT; CDR3 protein: CASRPGLAATDTQYF
J gene: TRBJ2-5; D gene: TRBD2; clone size: few; V gene: TRBV5-5; CDR3 DNA: TGTGCCAGCAGCTTGAGACTAGCGGGAGAGGGGGAGACCCAGTACTTC; CDR3 protein: CASSLRLAGEGETQYF
J gene: TRBJ2-3; D gene: .; clone size: few; V gene: TRBV29-1; CDR3 DNA: TGCAGCGTTGAGGGAGGTCCCAACCCGAGAGATACGCAGTATTTT; CDR3 protein: CSVEGGPNPRDTQYF
J gene: TRBJ1-1; D gene: TRBD1; clone size: .; V gene: TRBV27; CDR3 DNA: TGTGCCAGCAGTTTCCGGGACAGGGTGAACACTGAAGCTTTCTTT; CDR3 protein: CASSFRDRVNTEAFF
J gene: TRBJ1-5; D gene: TRBD1; clone size: few; V gene: TRBV29-1; CDR3 DNA: TGCAGCGTCTCCGCCGGGACAGGTAATCAGCCCCAGCATTTT; CDR3 protein: CSVSAGTGNQPQHF
J gene: TRBJ1-5; D gene: TRBD1; clone size: many; V gene: TRBV7-9; CDR3 DNA: TGTGCCAGCAGCGCGCAGGGGGATCAGCCCCAGCATTTT; CDR3 protein: CASSAQGDQPQHF
J gene: TRBJ2-7; D gene: .; clone size: .; V gene: TRBV7-8; CDR3 DNA: TGTGCCAGCAGCCCCCCTCCCCCCTACGAGCAGTACTTC; CDR3 protein: CASSPPPPYEQYF
J gene: TRBJ1-1; D gene: .; clone size: few; V gene: TRBV27; CDR3 DNA: TGTGCCAGCAGTTCCCCAGGGATTGAGCAGGGTGTTAATGCTTTCTTT; CDR3 protein: CASSSPGIEQGVNAFF
J gene: TRBJ2-5; D gene: .; clone size: .; V gene: TRBV18; CDR3 DNA: TGTGCCAGCTCAACCGGGATCCAAGAGACCCAGTACTTC; CDR3 protein: CASSTGIQETQYF
J gene: TRBJ2-3; D gene: TRBD1; clone size: .; V gene: TRBV7-8; CDR3 DNA: TGTGCCAGCAGAGCCAGCAGGGGGACCAATACGCAGTATTTT; CDR3 protein: CASRASRGTNTQYF
J gene: TRBJ2-1; D gene: .; clone size: .; V gene: TRBV12-3/TRBV12-4; CDR3 DNA: TGTGCCAGCAGTTATCTTTACAATGAGCAGTTCTTC; CDR3 protein: CASSYLYNEQFF
J gene: TRBJ2-1; D gene: .; clone size: .; V gene: TRBV9; CDR3 DNA: TGTGCCAGCAGCGGGCAGGGGTGGATCTACAATGAGCAGTTCTTC; CDR3 protein: CASSGQGWIYNEQFF
J gene: TRBJ2-1; D gene: TRBD2; clone size: .; V gene: TRBV7-2; CDR3 DNA: TGTGCCAGCGGGACTAGCGGGAGAATTGAGCAGTTCTTC; CDR3 protein: CASGTSGRIEQFF
J gene: TRBJ1-1; D gene: .; clone size: few; V gene: TRBV29-1; CDR3 DNA: TGCAGCGTTATCGGACTGAACACTGAAGCTTTCTTT; CDR3 protein: CSVIGLNTEAFF
J gene: TRBJ1-1; D gene: TRBD1; clone size: .; V gene: TRBV27; CDR3 DNA: TGTGCCAGCAGTTTCTTCCAGGGGGGCACTGAAGCTTTCTTT; CDR3 protein: CASSFFQGGTEAFF
J gene: TRBJ2-7; D gene: .; clone size: .; V gene: TRBV9; CDR3 DNA: TGTGCCAGCAGCGTCCGGGACCTTCCTACCTACGAGCAGTACTTC; CDR3 protein: CASSVRDLPTYEQYF
J gene: TRBJ2-1; D gene: TRBD1; clone size: few; V gene: TRBV5-5; CDR3 DNA: TGTGCCAGCAGCTTATTGGGACAGGGGTACAATGAGCAGTTCTTC; CDR3 protein: CASSLLGQGYNEQFF
J gene: TRBJ2-7; D gene: .; clone size: .; V gene: TRBV12-3/TRBV12-4; CDR3 DNA: TGTGCCAGCAGTTTCAGGGCCGCGTACTACGAGCAGTACTTC; CDR3 protein: CASSFRAAYYEQYF
J gene: TRBJ2-7; D gene: TRBD1; clone size: few; V gene: TRBV6-2/TRBV6-3; CDR3 DNA: TGTGCCAGCAGTCAGGGGGACAGGACCTACGAGCAGTACTTC; CDR3 protein: CASSQGDRTYEQYF
J gene: TRBJ1-1; D gene: .; clone size: many; V gene: TRBV5-1; CDR3 DNA: TGCGCCAGCAGCTTACGGAGGAACACTGAAGCTTTCTTT; CDR3 protein: CASSLRRNTEAFF
J gene: TRBJ2-3; D gene: TRBD2; clone size: few; V gene: TRBV27; CDR3 DNA: TGTGCCAGCATGTTTTTAGCGGGCTCAGATACGCAGTATTTT; CDR3 protein: CASMFLAGSDTQYF
J gene: TRBJ1-1; D gene: .; clone size: many; V gene: TRBV9; CDR3 DNA: TGTGCCAGTAGCCAGAGTCGGGACACTGAAGCTTTCTTT; CDR3 protein: CASSQSRDTEAFF
J gene: TRBJ2-1; D gene: .; clone size: .; V gene: TRBV28; CDR3 DNA: TGTGCCAGCAGTCGTACCCCCCGGGGCCGGAGAGGGGAGCAGTTCTTC; CDR3 protein: CASSRTPRGRRGEQFF
J gene: TRBJ1-5; D gene: TRBD1; clone size: .; V gene: TRBV20-1; CDR3 DNA: TGCAGTGCTCGTAGACAGGGCGGCGGGGTAAGCAATCAGCCCCAGCATTTT; CDR3 protein: CSARRQGGGVSNQPQHF
J gene: TRBJ1-2; D gene: TRBD1; clone size: many; V gene: TRBV28; CDR3 DNA: TGTGCCAGCATTGGGACAGGGGCTGGAGGCTACACCTTC; CDR3 protein: CASIGTGAGGYTF
J gene: TRBJ2-5; D gene: .; clone size: .; V gene: TRBV28; CDR3 DNA: TGTGCCAGCAGTTTAGCGGGATCGGATAGGACCCAGTACTTC; CDR3 protein: CASSLAGSDRTQYF
J gene: TRBJ2-1; D gene: TRBD1; clone size: many; V gene: TRBV10-3; CDR3 DNA: TGTGCCATCAGCGGTGACAGGGGGCAGTACAATGAGCAGTTCTTC; CDR3 protein: CAISGDRGQYNEQFF
J gene: TRBJ2-3; D gene: TRBD1; clone size: .; V gene: TRBV7-9; CDR3 DNA: TGTGCCAGCAGCTCCACAGGGGGAGGCCCAGATACGCAGTATTTT; CDR3 protein: CASSSTGGGPDTQYF
J gene: TRBJ1-6; D gene: .; clone size: few; V gene: TRBV5-1; CDR3 DNA: TGCGCCAGCAGCTTCCCGGGACTTAATTCACCCCTCCACTTT; CDR3 protein: CASSFPGLNSPLHF
J gene: TRBJ2-7; D gene: .; clone size: few; V gene: TRBV7-2; CDR3 DNA: TGTGCCAGCAGCTTAGCAGGGACCGCCTACGAGCAGTACTTC; CDR3 protein: CASSLAGTAYEQYF
J gene: TRBJ1-2; D gene: .; clone size: .; V gene: TRBV20-1; CDR3 DNA: TGCAGTGCTGCTCCAGGGGTTGGCTACACCTTC; CDR3 protein: CSAAPGVGYTF
J gene: TRBJ2-5; D gene: .; clone size: .; V gene: TRBV5-6; CDR3 DNA: TGTGCCAGCAGTCGGCGAGAGGTTTGGGGGGAGACCCAGTACTTC; CDR3 protein: CASSRREVWGETQYF
J gene: TRBJ1-1; D gene: .; clone size: .; V gene: TRBV21-1; CDR3 DNA: TGTGCCAGCAGCAAAAGATTTCCCGGGTCCATGAACACTGAAGCTTTCTTT; CDR3 protein: CASSKRFPGSMNTEAFF
J gene: TRBJ2-1; D gene: TRBD2; clone size: .; V gene: TRBV12-3/TRBV12-4; CDR3 DNA: TGTGCCAGCAGTCTCACTAGCGGGACGGAGTTCTTC; CDR3 protein: CASSLTSGTEFF
J gene: TRBJ2-3; D gene: .; clone size: many; V gene: TRBV4-2; CDR3 DNA: TGTGCCAGCAGCCAAGATCTGCCTGGAGGCACAGATACGCAGTATTTT; CDR3 protein: CASSQDLPGGTDTQYF
J gene: TRBJ2-4; D gene: .; clone size: many; V gene: TRBV28; CDR3 DNA: TGTGCCAGCAGTTTGCGTGCTAAAGATGGCATTCAGTACTTC; CDR3 protein: CASSLRAKDGIQYF